Shown below are 9 T cell receptor beta chains from a single sample sequenced in a study of T cell repertoires in cytomegalovirus infection. The antigens of these receptors remain unknown. One entry per CDR3 protein, called by TCRdb with MiXCR from the reads. Of about 480,000 distinct CDR3 sequences listed, around 30% were seen once; the top ten hold about a sixth. The starting material was cultured PBMCs, obtained from culture after CMV antigen stimulation. These receptors were collected from a human donor in good health (CMV status not recorded). Some clones in this sample may be carry-over from other donors' samples.

This clonotype has a handful of counts. V and J are TRBV19 and TRBJ2-3; maybe TRBD2 (5 bases). Trimming removed 1 base from V and 4 bases from J, with 15 bases in between. The germline gives CDR1 LNHDA, CDR2 SQIVND (reference sequence). The CDR3 runs 16 residues. CDR3: CASSIGRENRADTQYF. Here the CDR3 DNA reads TGTGCCAGTAGTATAGGACGGGAAAACCGTGCAGATACGCAGTATTTT.

The gene calls are TRBV6-2 or TRBV6-3 and TRBJ2-7; D might be TRBD1 (5 bases). Per the germline V gene, CDR1 is MNHEY and CDR2 is SVGEGT. The CDR3 has 14 residues. V lost 0 bases to trimming and J lost 0 bases, with 6 bases between them. As DNA, the CDR3 is TGTGCCAGCAGTTACTCGACAGCCTCCTACGAGCAGTACTTC. Amino acid sequence: CASSYSTASYEQYF.

The rearrangement links TRBV19 to TRBJ2-1; the D gene is possibly TRBD2 (6 bases). Germline assignment: CDR1 LNHDA and CDR2 SQIVND (reference sequence). The CDR3 has 15 amino acids. V was pared by 1 base and J by 0 bases, with 7 bases between. CDR3 DNA: TGTGCCAGTAGTATAGGGGACTTCTCCTACAATGAGCAGTTCTTC. Translated: CASSIGDFSYNEQFF.

The chain has TRBV10-2 and TRBJ2-2, with 8 nucleotides matching TRBD1. Unmatched junction bases numbered 4, after V lost 7 bases and J lost 3 bases. CDR1 is WSHSY and CDR2 is SAAADI in the germline V gene. The CDR3 runs 14 residues. CDR3 region: CASNNRGDTGELFF. Written as DNA, the CDR3 is TGCGCCAGCAATAACAGGGGGGACACCGGGGAGCTGTTTTTT.

The gene calls are TRBV19 and TRBJ1-2; 9 nucleotides line up with TRBD1. The CDR3 is made up of 15 amino acids. Germline values: CDR1 LNHDA, CDR2 SQIVND (reference sequence). Losses at the gene ends were 3 bases for V and 6 bases for J; bases not matched to a gene: 8. The CDR3 DNA sequence: TGTGCCAGTAGTATGGGCGGGACAGGGCTGAATGGCTACACCTTC. Its translation: CASSMGGTGLNGYTF.

The chain is built from TRBV28 and TRBJ1-2; 8 bases fit TRBD1. The V segment lost 9 bases and the J segment 2 bases; nucleotides outside the gene matches: 8. The CDR3 spans 14 residues. Germline loops: CDR1 MDHEN, CDR2 SYDVKM. This CDR3 is CASDNRGINYGYTF. The CDR3 nucleotides are TGTGCCAGTGACAACAGGGGGATAAACTATGGCTACACCTTC.

The rearrangement links TRBV19 to TRBJ2-2; a possible D gene is TRBD2 (6 bases). The V gene lost 2 bases and the J gene lost 6 bases, with 10 bases spanning the gap. CDR1 is LNHDA and CDR2 is SQIVND in the germline V gene (reference sequence). The CDR3 length is 14 residues. Here the CDR3 DNA reads TGTGCCAGTAGTATAACAGTAGCGGCCGGGGAGCTGTTTTTT. It specifies CASSITVAAGELFF.

The chain carries TRBV2 and TRBJ2-5, with TRBD2 as a possible D gene (5 bases). V lost 6 bases to trimming and J lost 4 bases, with 12 bases between them. The germline V gene encodes CDR1 SNHLY and CDR2 FYNNEI. The CDR3 is made up of 13 amino acids. As DNA, the CDR3 is TGTGCCAGCAGCCCCCTCCGGGGAGAGACCCAGTACTTC. Protein: CASSPLRGETQYF.

The chain employs TRBV10-3 and TRBJ2-1; 14 bases fit TRBD2. Germline V gives CDR1 ENHRY, CDR2 SYGVKD. V lost 3 bases, J lost 10 bases, and 5 bases stayed unmatched. The CDR3 runs to 15 residues. This CDR3 reads CAISDGTSGGGEQFF. CDR3 DNA: TGTGCCATCAGTGATGGGACTAGCGGGGGCGGGGAGCAGTTCTTC.